These T cell receptor beta chains were read from a single sample in a study of blood T cell repertoires in COVID-19. Assay used: immunoSEQ multiplex PCR; TCRdb lists only in-frame clones, some missing. The data contain 250,000 to 350,000 clones, over 75% of them singletons. The sample consisted of peripheral blood. These receptors were taken from a woman in her twenties or thirties with COVID-19, enrolled during active disease. Each CDR3 is given with its conserved first and last residue. D genes are given only for firm matches. Expanded clones get a size class; other rows say once, few or many, or leave the size out.

j_call v_call d_call clone_size cdr3_aa cdr3_nt
TRBJ2-3 TRBV29-1 TRBD1 - CSVGQGLADTQYF TGCAGCGTCGGACAGGGGCTAGCAGATACGCAGTATTTT
TRBJ1-2 TRBV28 - - CASSLRGGGYTF TGTGCCAGCAGTTTAAGAGGGGGTGGCTACACCTTC
TRBJ2-2 TRBV6-1 - - CASSEGLITGELFF TGTGCCAGCAGTGAGGGACTGATCACCGGGGAGCTGTTTTTT
TRBJ2-7 TRBV6-5 - once CASSMSPRGEQYF TGTGCCAGCTCCATGTCCCCCCGAGGTGAGCAGTACTTC
TRBJ2-6 TRBV9 - few CASSVGQRSSGANVLTF TGTGCCAGCAGCGTTGGACAAAGAAGCTCTGGGGCCAACGTCCTGACTTTC
TRBJ2-7 TRBV7-9 TRBD1 once CASSRQGQGIYEQYF TGTGCCAGCAGCCGACAGGGACAGGGGATTTACGAGCAGTACTTC
TRBJ2-3 TRBV28 TRBD1 - CASSTGQGAQYF TGTGCCAGCAGTACAGGACAGGGGGCGCAGTATTTT
TRBJ2-2 TRBV29-1 - - CVSRTLTGELFF TGCGTCTCGAGGACTCTCACCGGGGAGCTGTTTTTT
TRBJ1-2 TRBV4-1 TRBD1 once CASSQVSTGGTSGYTF TGCGCCAGCAGCCAAGTCTCTACAGGGGGCACGAGTGGCTACACCTTC
TRBJ2-3 TRBV3-1/TRBV3-2 TRBD2 few CASSQGVVAGDTQYF TGTGCCAGCAGTCAAGGGGTGGTAGCGGGAGATACGCAGTATTTT
TRBJ2-5 TRBV5-4 - - CASSLVAAGGETQYF TGTGCCAGCAGCTTGGTCGCAGCCGGCGGGGAGACCCAGTACTTC
TRBJ2-5 TRBV30 TRBD1 - CAWSVNRDRETQYF TGTGCCTGGAGTGTAAACAGGGACAGAGAGACCCAGTACTTC
TRBJ2-1 TRBV5-1 TRBD2 - CASSLAGGPTIRFNEQFF TGCGCCAGCAGCTTGGCGGGAGGGCCCACGATTCGCTTCAATGAGCAGTTCTTC
TRBJ2-1 TRBV9 TRBD2 - CASSVGTRLAGYNEQFF TGTGCCAGCAGCGTAGGAACCAGGCTAGCGGGATACAATGAGCAGTTCTTC
TRBJ2-2 TRBV7-9 TRBD2 - CASSSQAGTSTGELFF TGTGCCAGCAGCTCTCAAGCCGGGACTAGCACCGGGGAGCTGTTTTTT
TRBJ2-2 TRBV30 TRBD1 - CAWSYRGGQATGELFF TGTGCCTGGAGTTATCGAGGGGGACAGGCCACCGGGGAGCTGTTTTTT
TRBJ1-2 TRBV1 - - CTSSQDAGSRGYTF TGCACCAGCAGCCAAGACGCGGGGAGCCGTGGCTACACCTTC
TRBJ2-7 TRBV9 - - CASSPGGVSYEQYF TGTGCCAGCAGCCCCGGCGGAGTCTCCTACGAGCAGTACTTC
TRBJ2-5 TRBV10-1 TRBD2 - CASSESSGRGETQYF TGCGCCAGCAGTGAGTCTAGCGGGAGGGGTGAGACCCAGTACTTC
TRBJ1-6 TRBV2 TRBD1 - CASSVPWTGDNSPLHF TGTGCCAGCAGTGTCCCTTGGACAGGTGATAATTCACCCCTCCACTTT
TRBJ1-5 TRBV30 - - CAWTPFGQGVGNQPQHF TGTGCCTGGACGCCTTTTGGTCAGGGCGTCGGCAATCAGCCCCAGCATTTT
TRBJ1-1 TRBV9 - - CASSVSVGATEAFF TGTGCCAGCAGCGTAAGCGTAGGGGCCACTGAAGCTTTCTTT
TRBJ2-7 TRBV6-5 TRBD2 - CASSPAPSGIYEQYF TGTGCCAGCAGTCCCGCCCCTAGCGGGATTTACGAGCAGTACTTC
TRBJ2-7 TRBV5-1 - - CASSIIDISPEQYF TGCGCCAGCAGCATCATTGACATTTCCCCCGAGCAGTACTTC
TRBJ2-3 TRBV5-4 - - CASSPGLSTDTQYF TGTGCCAGCAGCCCGGGACTTTCCACAGATACGCAGTATTTT
TRBJ1-6 TRBV3-1/TRBV3-2 - - CASSPARGNSPLHF TGTGCCAGCAGCCCCGCCAGGGGCAATTCACCCCTCCACTTT
TRBJ2-7 TRBV4-1 - few CASSQDRRTRRGEQYF TGCGCCAGCAGCCAAGATCGCCGAACCCGTCGGGGAGAGCAGTACTTC
TRBJ2-7 TRBV2 TRBD1 - CASSDGTGSSEQYF TGTGCCAGCAGTGATGGGACAGGGTCATCCGAGCAGTACTTC
TRBJ1-1 TRBV30 - - CAWSVGRRAEAFF TGTGCCTGGAGTGTTGGTCGGAGGGCTGAAGCTTTCTTT
TRBJ2-1 TRBV19 - - CASSWQIRGEQFF TGTGCCAGTAGTTGGCAGATAAGGGGCGAGCAGTTCTTC
TRBJ2-1 TRBV29-1 - - CGIGDSHSGDEQFF TGCGGGATAGGGGATAGTCATAGTGGGGATGAGCAGTTCTTC
TRBJ1-5 TRBV28 - - CASSFYVGHRVGGNQPQHF TGTGCCAGCAGTTTTTACGTGGGACACAGGGTAGGCGGCAATCAGCCCCAGCATTTT
TRBJ2-5 TRBV7-8 TRBD2 - CASSPGPGLGHQETQYF TGTGCCAGCAGCCCAGGGCCGGGACTAGGTCACCAAGAGACCCAGTACTTC
TRBJ2-7 TRBV7-2 - - CASRRSDTGIYEQYF TGTGCCAGCAGGAGGAGCGACACGGGAATCTACGAGCAGTACTTC
TRBJ1-1 TRBV13 - - CASSLFQGYTEAFF TGTGCCAGCAGCTTATTCCAGGGTTACACTGAAGCTTTCTTT
TRBJ1-5 TRBV15 TRBD1 - CATSREQGGNQPQHF TGTGCCACCAGCAGAGAACAGGGGGGGAATCAGCCCCAGCATTTT
TRBJ2-3 TRBV11-2 TRBD2 - CASRPPGGSDTQYF TGTGCCAGCAGGCCACCCGGGGGGTCGGATACGCAGTATTTT
TRBJ2-2 TRBV28 TRBD2 - CASSPARSGMVTGELFF TGTGCCAGCAGTCCAGCACGTAGCGGGATGGTTACCGGGGAGCTGTTTTTT
TRBJ2-7 TRBV19 TRBD2 - CASSAGLVSEQYF TGTGCCAGTAGTGCAGGACTAGTTTCCGAGCAGTACTTC
TRBJ1-1 TRBV19 - - CASSLTQFNTEAFF TGTGCCAGTAGTTTAACACAATTCAACACTGAAGCTTTCTTT
TRBJ2-3 TRBV10-3 - - CAISTGGSGRDTQYF TGTGCCATCAGTACTGGAGGGAGCGGACGGGATACGCAGTATTTT
TRBJ1-2 TRBV5-4 TRBD1 - CASRQGGAKISGYTF TGTGCCAGCAGGCAAGGGGGCGCAAAGATAAGTGGCTACACCTTC
TRBJ1-2 TRBV11-2 TRBD1 - CASSFPGQRFYGYTF TGTGCCAGCAGCTTCCCGGGACAGCGATTCTATGGCTACACCTTC
TRBJ1-3 TRBV7-9 - - CASSLRAGYSGNTIYF TGTGCCAGCAGCTTACGGGCAGGGTATTCTGGAAACACCATATATTTT
TRBJ1-5 TRBV6-6 - - CASRGQMRIDQPQHF TGTGCCAGCAGGGGACAAATGAGGATAGATCAGCCCCAGCATTTT
TRBJ2-1 TRBV11-2 - - CASSVGLSSYNEQFF TGTGCCAGCAGCGTGGGACTTAGCTCCTACAATGAGCAGTTCTTC
TRBJ1-1 TRBV7-9 TRBD1 once CASSLGTGGDGAFF TGTGCCAGCAGCTTAGGGACAGGGGGCGATGGAGCTTTCTTT
TRBJ2-1 TRBV2 - - CASSAGDPYNEQFF TGTGCCAGCAGTGCGGGAGACCCCTACAATGAGCAGTTCTTC
TRBJ2-1 TRBV28 - - CASSRGISTMGIYNEQFF TGTGCCAGCAGTCGGGGAATATCTACAATGGGGATCTACAATGAGCAGTTCTTC
TRBJ2-2 TRBV5-1 - - CASSLDSNTGELFF TGCGCCAGCAGCTTGGACAGCAACACCGGGGAGCTGTTTTTT
TRBJ2-7 TRBV6-5 - - CASSYTTGNYEQYF TGTGCCAGCAGTTACACGACGGGTAACTACGAGCAGTACTTC
TRBJ2-1 TRBV5-1 TRBD2 - CASSLESSGINEQFF TGCGCCAGCAGCTTGGAGTCTAGCGGGATTAATGAGCAGTTCTTC
TRBJ2-7 TRBV3-1/TRBV3-2 - - CASSPSQGYEQYF TGTGCCAGCAGCCCCTCACAGGGCTACGAGCAGTACTTC
TRBJ1-2 TRBV4-1 - - CASSQDTGVYGYTF TGCGCCAGCAGCCAAGATACGGGGGTATATGGCTACACCTTC
TRBJ2-7 TRBV20-1 TRBD2 - CSASLGLAGGTYEQYF TGCAGTGCTAGTCTGGGACTAGCGGGAGGTACATACGAGCAGTACTTC
TRBJ2-1 TRBV7-9 TRBD1 - CASSWPGQGAQSSYNEQFF TGTGCCAGCAGCTGGCCGGGACAGGGGGCCCAGAGCTCCTACAATGAGCAGTTCTTC
TRBJ1-4 TRBV10-3 - - CAISEFPLTGLFF TGTGCCATCAGTGAGTTTCCCCTAACGGGACTGTTTTTT
TRBJ2-5 TRBV19 - - CASSIMGLQETQYF TGTGCCAGTAGTATTATGGGACTCCAAGAGACCCAGTACTTC
TRBJ2-5 TRBV7-9 - - CASSLEQGLEGTQYF TGTGCCAGCAGCTTAGAACAGGGGTTGGAGGGGACCCAGTACTTC